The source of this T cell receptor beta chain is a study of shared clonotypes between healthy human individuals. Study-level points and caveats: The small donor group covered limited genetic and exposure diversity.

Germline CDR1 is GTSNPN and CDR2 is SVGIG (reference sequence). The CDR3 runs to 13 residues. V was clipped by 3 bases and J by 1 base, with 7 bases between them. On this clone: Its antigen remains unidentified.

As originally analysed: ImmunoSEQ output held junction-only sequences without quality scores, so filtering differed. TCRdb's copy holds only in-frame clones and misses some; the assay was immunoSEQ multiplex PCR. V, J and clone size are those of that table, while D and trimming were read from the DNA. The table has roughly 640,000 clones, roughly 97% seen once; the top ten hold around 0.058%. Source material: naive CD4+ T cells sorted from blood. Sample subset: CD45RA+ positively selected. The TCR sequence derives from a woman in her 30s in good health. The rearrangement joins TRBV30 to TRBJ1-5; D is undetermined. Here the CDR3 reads CAWSKDSNQPQHF. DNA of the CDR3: TGTGCCTGGAGCAAAGACAGCAATCAGCCCCAGCATTTT.